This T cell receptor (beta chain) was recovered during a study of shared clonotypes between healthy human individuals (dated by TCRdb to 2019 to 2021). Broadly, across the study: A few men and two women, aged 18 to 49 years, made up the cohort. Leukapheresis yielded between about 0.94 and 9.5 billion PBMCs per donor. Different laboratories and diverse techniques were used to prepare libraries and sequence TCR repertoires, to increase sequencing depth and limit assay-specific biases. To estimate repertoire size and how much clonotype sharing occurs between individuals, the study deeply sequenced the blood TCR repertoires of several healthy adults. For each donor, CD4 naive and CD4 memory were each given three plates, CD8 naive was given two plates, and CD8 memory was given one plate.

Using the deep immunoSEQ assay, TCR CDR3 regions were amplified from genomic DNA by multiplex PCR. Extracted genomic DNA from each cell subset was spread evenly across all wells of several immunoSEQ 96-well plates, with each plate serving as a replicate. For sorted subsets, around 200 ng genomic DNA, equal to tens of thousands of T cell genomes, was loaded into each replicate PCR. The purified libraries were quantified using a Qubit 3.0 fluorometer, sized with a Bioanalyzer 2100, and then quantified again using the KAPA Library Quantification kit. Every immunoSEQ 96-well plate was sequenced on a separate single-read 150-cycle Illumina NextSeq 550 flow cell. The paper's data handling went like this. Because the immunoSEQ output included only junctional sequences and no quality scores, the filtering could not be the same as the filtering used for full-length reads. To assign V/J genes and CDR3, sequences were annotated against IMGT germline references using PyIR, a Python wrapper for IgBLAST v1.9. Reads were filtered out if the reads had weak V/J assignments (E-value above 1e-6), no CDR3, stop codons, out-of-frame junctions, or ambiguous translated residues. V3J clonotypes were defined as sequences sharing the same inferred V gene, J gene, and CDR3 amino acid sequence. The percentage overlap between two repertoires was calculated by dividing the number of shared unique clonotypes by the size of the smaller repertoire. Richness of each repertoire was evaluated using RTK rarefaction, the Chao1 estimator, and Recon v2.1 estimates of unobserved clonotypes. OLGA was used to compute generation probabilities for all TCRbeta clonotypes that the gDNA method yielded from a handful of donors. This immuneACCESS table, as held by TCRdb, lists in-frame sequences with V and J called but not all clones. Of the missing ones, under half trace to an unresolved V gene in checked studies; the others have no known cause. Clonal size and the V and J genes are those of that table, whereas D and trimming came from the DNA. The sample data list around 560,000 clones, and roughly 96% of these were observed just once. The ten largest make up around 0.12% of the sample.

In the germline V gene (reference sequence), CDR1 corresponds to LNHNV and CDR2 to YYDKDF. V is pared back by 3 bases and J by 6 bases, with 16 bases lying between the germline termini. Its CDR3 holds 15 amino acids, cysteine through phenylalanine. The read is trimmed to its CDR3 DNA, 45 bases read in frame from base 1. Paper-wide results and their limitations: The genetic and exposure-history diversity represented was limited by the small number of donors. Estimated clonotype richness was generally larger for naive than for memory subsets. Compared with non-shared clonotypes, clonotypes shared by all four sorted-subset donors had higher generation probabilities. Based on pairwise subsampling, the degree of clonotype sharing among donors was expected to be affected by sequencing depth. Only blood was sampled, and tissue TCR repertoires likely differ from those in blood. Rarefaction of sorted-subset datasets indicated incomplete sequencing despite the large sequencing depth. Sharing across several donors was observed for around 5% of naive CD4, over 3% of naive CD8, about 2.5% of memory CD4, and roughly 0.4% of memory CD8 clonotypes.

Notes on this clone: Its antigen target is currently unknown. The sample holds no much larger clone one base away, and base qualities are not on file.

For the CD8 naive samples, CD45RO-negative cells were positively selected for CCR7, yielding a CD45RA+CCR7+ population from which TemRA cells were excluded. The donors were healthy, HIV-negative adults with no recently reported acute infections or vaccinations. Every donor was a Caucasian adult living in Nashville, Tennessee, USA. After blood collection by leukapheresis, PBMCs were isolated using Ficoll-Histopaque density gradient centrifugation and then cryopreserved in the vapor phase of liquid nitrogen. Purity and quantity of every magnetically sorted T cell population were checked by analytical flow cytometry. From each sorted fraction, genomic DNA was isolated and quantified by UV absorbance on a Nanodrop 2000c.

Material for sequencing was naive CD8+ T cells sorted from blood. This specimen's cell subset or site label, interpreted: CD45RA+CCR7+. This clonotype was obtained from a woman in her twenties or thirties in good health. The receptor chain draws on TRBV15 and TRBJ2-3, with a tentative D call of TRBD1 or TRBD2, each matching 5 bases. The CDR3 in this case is CATSSGDQTEDTQYF. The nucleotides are TGTGCCACCAGCAGTGGGGACCAGACGGAGGATACGCAGTATTTT.